This entry is about one TCR beta chain. The antigen remains undetermined. Likely a read error: the CDR3 ends without its conserved phenylalanine or tryptophan. Because the CDR3's place on the DNA is in doubt, the DNA is left out and the CDR3 is given as listed by TCRdb. This sample was included in a study of T-cell reconstitution after alpha-beta-depleted transplantation in children. Unique molecular identifiers were built into the TCRbeta library. One entry per CDR3 protein results from TCRdb running MiXCR on the PCR reads. The table has about 490,000 distinct CDR3 sequences, over 9.5% seen once. The CDR3 comprises 13 residues, both ends counted. Germline assignment: CDR1 MDHEN and CDR2 SYDVKM. Whole-study findings and limits: The origin of alpha-beta T cells about two months after transplant was reportedly several hundred expanded graft clones. Day-60 TCRbeta diversity that was high in some patients was derived from surviving recipient T cells and thymic progenitors. Counts and diversity of T cells one year after transplant came mostly from newly produced T cells.

The genes are TRBV28 and TRBJ2-1; TRBD2, the table's D call, was not compared with the DNA. The clonotype was recovered from a child aged 2-15 years with inherited bone marrow failure, due to receive a stem cell transplant. The sequenced sample was PBMCs, obtained before TCRalphabeta/CD19-depleted stem cell transplant. CDR3 amino acids: CASRGTSGSRILV.